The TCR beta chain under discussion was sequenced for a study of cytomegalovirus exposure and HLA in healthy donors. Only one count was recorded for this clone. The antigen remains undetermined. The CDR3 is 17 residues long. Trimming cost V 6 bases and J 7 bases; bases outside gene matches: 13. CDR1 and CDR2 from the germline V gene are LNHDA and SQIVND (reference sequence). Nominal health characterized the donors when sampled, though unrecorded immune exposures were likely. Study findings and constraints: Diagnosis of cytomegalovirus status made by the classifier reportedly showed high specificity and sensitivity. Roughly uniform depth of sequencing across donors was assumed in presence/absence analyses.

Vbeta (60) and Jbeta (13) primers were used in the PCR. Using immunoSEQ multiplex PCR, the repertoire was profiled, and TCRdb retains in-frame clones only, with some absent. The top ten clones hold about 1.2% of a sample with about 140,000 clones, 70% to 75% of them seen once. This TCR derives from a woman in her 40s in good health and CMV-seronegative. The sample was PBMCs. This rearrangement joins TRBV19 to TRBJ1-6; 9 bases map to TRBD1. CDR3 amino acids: CASSVSVQGTGNSPLHF. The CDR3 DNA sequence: TGTGCCAGTAGCGTATCCGTACAGGGGACAGGGAATTCACCCCTCCACTTT.